This T cell receptor beta chain was retrieved from a study of cytomegalovirus exposure and HLA in healthy donors. The study's findings and limits: Some public TCRs appeared in many individuals, while most sequences were rare. In vitro work confirmed that a few CMV-associated chains recognize CMV antigens.

Concerning this clone itself: Antigen specificity is unknown.

Clones were read by immunoSEQ multiplex PCR, and TCRdb kept only the in-frame ones, dropping some. Of some 75,000 clones detected, about 95% appear once; the ten largest clones hold 1.3%. The TCR comes from a woman aged 18-29 years in good health and CMV-seronegative. The sequencing input was PBMCs.

The CDR3 spells CASSLSSLQGPNQPQHF. CDR3 sequence (DNA): TGTGCCAGCAGTTTATCTTCCCTACAGGGACCGAATCAGCCCCAGCATTTT. This chain joins TRBV27 and TRBJ1-5, with a weak D call TRBD1 (6 bases). CDR3 length equals 17 residues. Trimming pared 0 bases from V and 4 bases from J, leaving 16 bases between. Germline CDR1 is MNHEY and CDR2 is SMNVEV (reference sequence).